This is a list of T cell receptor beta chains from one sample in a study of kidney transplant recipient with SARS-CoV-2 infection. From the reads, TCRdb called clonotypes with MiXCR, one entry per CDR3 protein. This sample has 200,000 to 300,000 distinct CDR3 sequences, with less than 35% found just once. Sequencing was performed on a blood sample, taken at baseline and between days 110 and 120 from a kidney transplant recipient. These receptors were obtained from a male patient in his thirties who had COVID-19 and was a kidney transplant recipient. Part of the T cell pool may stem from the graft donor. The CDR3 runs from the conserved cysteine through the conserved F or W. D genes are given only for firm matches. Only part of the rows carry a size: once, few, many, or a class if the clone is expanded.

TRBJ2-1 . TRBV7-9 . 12 CASSSPGHQQFF TGTGCCAGCAGCTCTCCGGGACATCAGCAGTTCTTC
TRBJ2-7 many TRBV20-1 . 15 CSARDPQGYVSEQYF TGCAGTGCTAGAGATCCACAGGGATACGTCTCCGAGCAGTACTTC
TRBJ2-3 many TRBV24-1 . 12 CATSANTDTQYF TGTGCCACCAGTGCTAACACAGATACGCAGTATTTT
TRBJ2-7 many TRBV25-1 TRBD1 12 CASTGTAYEQYF TGTGCCAGCACCGGGACAGCCTACGAGCAGTACTTC
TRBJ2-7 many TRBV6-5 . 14 CASSIRGGTYEQYF TGTGCCAGCAGCATCAGGGGGGGGACCTACGAGCAGTACTTC
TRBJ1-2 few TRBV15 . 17 CATSRNQRCGKTYGYTF TGTGCCACCAGCAGAAATCAAAGGTGTGGAAAGACCTATGGCTACACCTTC
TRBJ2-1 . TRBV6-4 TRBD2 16 CASSPTTSGPRNEQFF TGTGCCAGCAGCCCGACGACTAGCGGCCCTAGAAATGAGCAGTTCTTC
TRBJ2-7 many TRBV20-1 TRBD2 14 CSGTPGGTYNEQYF TGCAGTGGCACCCCGGGGGGGACGTACAACGAGCAGTACTTC
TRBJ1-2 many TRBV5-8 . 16 CASERDHPRKTYGYTF TGTGCCAGCGAACGAGATCATCCACGAAAGACCTATGGCTACACCTTC
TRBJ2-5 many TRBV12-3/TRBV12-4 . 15 CASSTYRGARETQYF TGTGCCAGCAGCACCTACCGAGGGGCTCGGGAGACCCAGTACTTC
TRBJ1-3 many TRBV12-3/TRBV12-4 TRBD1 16 CASRRRQGFSGNTIYF TGTGCCAGCAGAAGAAGACAGGGCTTCTCTGGAAACACCATATATTTT
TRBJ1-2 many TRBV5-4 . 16 CASTLRVPGKTYGYTF TGTGCCAGCACCCTCCGCGTACCAGGAAAGACCTATGGCTACACCTTC
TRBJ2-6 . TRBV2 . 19 CASSGDHSPIQSRANVLTF TGTGCCAGCAGTGGCGACCATTCACCGATACAAAGTCGGGCCAACGTCCTGACTTTC
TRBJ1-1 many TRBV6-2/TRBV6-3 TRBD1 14 CASKTGGVNTEAFF TGTGCCAGCAAAACAGGGGGCGTGAACACTGAAGCTTTCTTT
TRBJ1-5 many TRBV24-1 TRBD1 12 CATGTGTQPQHF TGTGCCACGGGGACAGGTACTCAGCCCCAGCATTTT
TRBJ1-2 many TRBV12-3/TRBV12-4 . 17 CASSWRLSFRKTYGYTF TGTGCCAGCAGTTGGCGTCTCAGCTTCCGAAAGACCTATGGCTACACCTTC
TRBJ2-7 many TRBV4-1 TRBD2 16 CASSQPGLAASYEQYF TGCGCCAGCAGCCAACCTGGACTAGCAGCCTCCTACGAGCAGTACTTC
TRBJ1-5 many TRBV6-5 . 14 CASSERGVGAPQHF TGTGCCAGCAGTGAAAGGGGTGTGGGGGCACCCCAGCATTTT
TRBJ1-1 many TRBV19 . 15 CASSPRQEVNTEAFF TGTGCCAGTAGTCCCCGACAGGAGGTAAACACTGAAGCTTTCTTT
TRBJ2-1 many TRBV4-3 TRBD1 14 CASSDRGGYNEQFF TGCGCCAGCAGTGACAGGGGCGGCTACAATGAGCAGTTCTTC
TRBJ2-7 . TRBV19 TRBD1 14 CASSIGTGGYEQCF TGTGCCAGTAGTATCGGCACAGGGGGGTACGAGCAGTGCTTC
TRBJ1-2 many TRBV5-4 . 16 CASYCNVPGKTYGYTF TGTGCCAGCTATTGCAACGTACCAGGAAAGACCTATGGCTACACCTTC
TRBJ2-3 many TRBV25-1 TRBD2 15 CASSGQGTNTDTQYF TGTGCCAGCAGTGGCCAAGGGACTAACACAGATACGCAGTATTTT
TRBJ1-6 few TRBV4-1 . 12 CASSQDGTRLHF TGCGCCAGCAGCCAAGACGGGACTAGGCTCCACTTT
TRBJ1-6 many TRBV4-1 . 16 CASSQDSSSYNSPLHF TGCGCCAGCAGCCAAGACTCAAGCTCCTATAATTCACCCCTCCACTTT
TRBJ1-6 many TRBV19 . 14 CASIPTGTNSPLHF TGTGCCAGTATCCCGACAGGCACAAATTCACCCCTCCACTTT
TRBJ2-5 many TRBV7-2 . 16 CASSLSAAEGQETQYF TGTGCCAGCAGCTTATCCGCAGCGGAGGGACAAGAGACCCAGTACTTC
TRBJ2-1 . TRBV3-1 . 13 CASSLGLDNEQFF TGTGCCAGCAGTTTAGGATTAGACAATGAGCAGTTCTTC
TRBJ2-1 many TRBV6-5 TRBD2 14 CASSRSGSSPEQFF TGTGCCAGCAGCCGCAGCGGGAGCTCACCCGAGCAGTTCTTC
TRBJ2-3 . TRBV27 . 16 CASRVGLARGADTQYF TGTGCCAGCAGAGTAGGGCTCGCCCGTGGGGCAGATACGCAGTATTTT
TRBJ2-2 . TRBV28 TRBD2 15 CTSSLTSGTTGELFF TGTACCAGCAGTTTAACTAGCGGGACGACCGGGGAGCTGTTTTTT
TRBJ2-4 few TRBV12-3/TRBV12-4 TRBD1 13 CASGTSGGNIQYF TGTGCCAGCGGGACCTCAGGGGGAAACATTCAGTACTTC
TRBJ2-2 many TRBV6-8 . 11 CASNNTGELFF TGTGCCAGCAATAACACCGGGGAGCTGTTTTTT
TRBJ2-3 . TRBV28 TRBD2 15 CASSLEREVPDTQYF TGTGCCAGCAGTTTAGAGCGGGAGGTTCCAGATACGCAGTATTTT
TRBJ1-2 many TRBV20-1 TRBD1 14 CSARGLTGVDGYTF TGCAGTGCTAGGGGACTTACAGGGGTGGATGGCTACACCTTC
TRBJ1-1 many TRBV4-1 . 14 CASSQAPSKPEAFF TGCGCCAGCAGCCAGGCTCCGTCGAAACCTGAAGCTTTCTTT
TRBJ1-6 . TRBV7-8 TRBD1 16 CASSSGQGAIGSPLHF TGTGCCAGCAGCTCGGGACAGGGGGCAATAGGTTCACCCCTCCACTTT
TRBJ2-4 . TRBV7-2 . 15 CASSAQGREGGIQYF TGTGCCAGCAGCGCGCAGGGGCGAGAAGGTGGCATTCAGTACTTC
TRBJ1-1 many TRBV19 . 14 CASSIRDSNTEAFF TGTGCCAGTAGTATTCGGGACTCGAACACTGAAGCTTTCTTT
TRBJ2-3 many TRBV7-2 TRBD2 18 CASSLDPTSGIRSDTQYF TGTGCCAGCAGCTTAGATCCCACTAGCGGGATAAGGTCAGATACGCAGTATTTT
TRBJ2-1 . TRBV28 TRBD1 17 CASSLVRGQGSYNEQFF TGTGCCAGCAGTTTAGTTCGGGGACAGGGCTCCTACAATGAGCAGTTCTTC
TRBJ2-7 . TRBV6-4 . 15 CASSDCLTTLLEQYF TGTGCCAGCAGTGACTGCCTGACTACGCTTCTCGAGCAGTACTTC
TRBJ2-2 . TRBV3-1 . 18 CASSSLVPISGLTGGLFF TGTGCCAGCAGCAGTTTAGTTCCCATTTCAGGCTTGACCGGGGGGCTGTTTTTT
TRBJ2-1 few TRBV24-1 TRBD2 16 CATSDPSGGPRDEQFF TGTGCCACCAGTGACCCTAGCGGGGGGCCTAGGGATGAGCAGTTCTTC
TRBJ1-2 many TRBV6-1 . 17 CASSGKSSMRKTYGYTF TGTGCCAGCAGTGGTAAGAGCTCTATGCGAAAGACCTATGGCTACACCTTC
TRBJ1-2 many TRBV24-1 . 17 CATSTTNSTRKTYGYTF TGTGCCACCAGTACTACAAATAGTACCAGAAAGACCTATGGCTACACCTTC
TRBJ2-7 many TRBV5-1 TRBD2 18 CASTREGLAGGPPYEQYF TGCGCCAGCACCCGGGAGGGACTAGCGGGAGGTCCTCCTTACGAGCAGTACTTC
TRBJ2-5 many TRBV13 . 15 CASSLFGLPGETQYF TGTGCCAGCAGCTTATTTGGCCTCCCAGGAGAGACCCAGTACTTC